A single sample is the source of the 5 T cell receptor beta chains below, sequenced in a study of blood T cell repertoires in COVID-19. Sequenced by immunoSEQ multiplex PCR; TCRdb stores in-frame clones only, minus some. The profile shows 120,000 or so clones, 84% of them singletons. The sequenced sample consisted of PBMCs or T cells enriched from blood (not recorded which). The source is a woman in her 30s who had recovered from COVID-19.

This clone was seen just once. The chain joins TRBV7-2 to TRBJ1-2, with 11 bases lining up with TRBD1. In germline, CDR1 is SGHTA, CDR2 FQGNSA. CDR3 length equals 17 residues. V lost 5 bases and J lost 0; bases outside the gene matches: 8. Here the CDR3 DNA reads TGTGCCAGCAGCCTACGGACAGGGGGCCGCTCTAACTATGGCTACACCTTC. It encodes CASSLRTGGRSNYGYTF.

Notes on this clone: Sequence at one end of the junction differs from germline and may be a read error. The J gene is TRBJ2-7, the V gene TRBV7-9; TRBD2 agrees at 10 bases. The CDR3 covers 15 residues. CDR1 and CDR2 from the germline V gene are SEHNR and FQNEAQ (reference sequence). CDR3 in DNA: TGTGCCAGCAGCCCATCACTAGCGGGATCCTCCGAGCAGTACTTC. Amino acid sequence: CASSPSLAGSSEQYF.

This clone appeared once. This chain links TRBV2 with TRBJ2-2; TRBD2 agrees at 12 bases. J was trimmed by 1 base and V by 6 bases; bases with no gene match: 0. Looked up from germline, CDR1 is SNHLY and CDR2 is FYNNEI. The length of the CDR3 is 15 residues. CDR3 protein: CASRGLAGNTGELFF. The CDR3 region has the DNA TGTGCCAGCAGGGGACTAGCGGGGAACACCGGGGAGCTGTTTTTT.

The sample holds one count of this clone. The chain uses TRBV5-6 and TRBJ1-4, with a weak D call TRBD1 (6 bases). Trimming removed 0 bases at V and 5 bases at J, with 14 bases between. The CDR3 is 16 amino acids. The germline CDR1 and CDR2 sequences are SGHDT and YYEEEE. The chain's CDR3 is CASSLGGPRRNEKLFF. The DNA of the CDR3 is TGTGCCAGCAGCTTGGGGGGGCCAAGGCGAAATGAAAAACTGTTTTTT.

The CDR3, as DNA: TGTGCCAGCAGCTTACGGGGGGCGGGTGAGCAGTTCTTC. This encodes CASSLRGAGEQFF. The gene calls are TRBV11-3 and TRBJ2-1; tentative D call: TRBD2 (7 bases). Per the germline V gene, CDR1 is SGHNT and CDR2 is YENEEA. The V end lost 2 bases, the J end lost 9 bases, and 11 bases lay between the germline ends. The CDR3 has 13 amino acids.